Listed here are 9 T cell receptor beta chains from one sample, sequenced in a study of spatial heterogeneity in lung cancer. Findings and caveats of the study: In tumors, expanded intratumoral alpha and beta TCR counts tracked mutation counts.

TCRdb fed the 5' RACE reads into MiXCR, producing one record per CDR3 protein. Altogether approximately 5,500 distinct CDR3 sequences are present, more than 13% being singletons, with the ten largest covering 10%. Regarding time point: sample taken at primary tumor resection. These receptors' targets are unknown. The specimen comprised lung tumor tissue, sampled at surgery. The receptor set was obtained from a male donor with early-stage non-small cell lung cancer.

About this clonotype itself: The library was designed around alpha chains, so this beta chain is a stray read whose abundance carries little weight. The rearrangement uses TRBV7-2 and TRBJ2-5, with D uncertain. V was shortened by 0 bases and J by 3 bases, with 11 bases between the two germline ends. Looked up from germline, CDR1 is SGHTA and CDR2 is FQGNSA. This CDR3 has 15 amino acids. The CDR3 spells CASSLALNRKETQYF. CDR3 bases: TGTGCCAGCAGCTTAGCGCTTAACAGAAAAGAGACCCAGTACTTC. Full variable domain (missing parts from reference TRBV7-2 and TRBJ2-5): GAGVSQSPSNKVTEKGKDVELRCDPISGHTALYWYRQSLGQGLEFLIYFQGNSAPDKSGLPSDRFSAERTGGSVSTLTIQRTQQEDSAVYLCASSLALNRKETQYFGPGTRLLVL.

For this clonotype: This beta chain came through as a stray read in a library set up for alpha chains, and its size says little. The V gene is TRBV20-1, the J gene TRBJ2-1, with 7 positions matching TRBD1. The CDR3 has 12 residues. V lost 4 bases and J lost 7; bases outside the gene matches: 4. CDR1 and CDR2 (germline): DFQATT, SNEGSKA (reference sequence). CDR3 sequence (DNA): TGCAGTGCTAACGACAGGGTTAATGAGCAGTTCTTC. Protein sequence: CSANDRVNEQFF.

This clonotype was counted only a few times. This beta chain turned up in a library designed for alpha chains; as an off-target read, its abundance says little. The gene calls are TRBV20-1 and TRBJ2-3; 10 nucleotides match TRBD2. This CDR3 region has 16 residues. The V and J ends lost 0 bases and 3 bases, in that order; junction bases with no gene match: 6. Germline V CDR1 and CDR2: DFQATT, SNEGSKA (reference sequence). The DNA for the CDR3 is TGCAGTGCTAGAGACCCACAGCGGGGGGGGACAGATACGCAGTATTTT. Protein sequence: CSARDPQRGGTDTQYF.

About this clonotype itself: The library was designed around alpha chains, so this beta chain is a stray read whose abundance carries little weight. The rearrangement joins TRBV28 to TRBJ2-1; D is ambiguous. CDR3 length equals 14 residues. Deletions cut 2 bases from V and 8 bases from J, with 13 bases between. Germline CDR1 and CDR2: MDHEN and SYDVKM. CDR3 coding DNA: TGTGCCAGCAGTTTAAGTGGGGTTACATATGAGCAGTTCTTC. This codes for CASSLSGVTYEQFF.

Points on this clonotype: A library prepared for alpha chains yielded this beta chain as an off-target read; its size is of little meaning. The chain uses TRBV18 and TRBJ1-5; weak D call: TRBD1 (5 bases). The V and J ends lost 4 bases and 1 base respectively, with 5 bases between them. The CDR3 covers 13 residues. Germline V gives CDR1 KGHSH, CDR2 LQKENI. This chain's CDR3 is CASSQGSNQPQHF. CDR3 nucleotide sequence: TGTGCCAGCTCACAGGGGAGCAATCAGCCCCAGCATTTT.

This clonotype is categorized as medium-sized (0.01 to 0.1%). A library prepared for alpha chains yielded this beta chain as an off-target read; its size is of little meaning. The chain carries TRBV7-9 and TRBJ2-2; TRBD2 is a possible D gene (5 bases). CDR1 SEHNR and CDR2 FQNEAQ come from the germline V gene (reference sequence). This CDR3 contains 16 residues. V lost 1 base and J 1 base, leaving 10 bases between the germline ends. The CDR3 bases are TGTGCCAGCAGCTTAGGGGTTGGAGGGAACACCGGGGAGCTGTTTTTT. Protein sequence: CASSLGVGGNTGELFF.

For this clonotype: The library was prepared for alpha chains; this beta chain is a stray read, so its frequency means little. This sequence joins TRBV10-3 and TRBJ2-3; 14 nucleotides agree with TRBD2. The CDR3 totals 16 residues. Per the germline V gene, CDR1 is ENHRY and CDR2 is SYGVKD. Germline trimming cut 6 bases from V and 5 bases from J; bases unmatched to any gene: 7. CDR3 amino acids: CAIRPGLAGVGDTQYF. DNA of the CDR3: TGTGCCATCAGACCGGGACTAGCGGGAGTCGGAGATACGCAGTATTTT.

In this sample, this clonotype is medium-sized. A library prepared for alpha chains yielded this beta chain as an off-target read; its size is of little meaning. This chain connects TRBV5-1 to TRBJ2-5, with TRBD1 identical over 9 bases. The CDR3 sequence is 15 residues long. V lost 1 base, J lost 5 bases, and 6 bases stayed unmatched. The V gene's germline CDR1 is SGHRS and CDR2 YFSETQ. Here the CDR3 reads CASSLTGGVRETQYF. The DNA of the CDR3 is TGCGCCAGCAGCTTGACAGGGGGCGTCCGGGAGACCCAGTACTTC.

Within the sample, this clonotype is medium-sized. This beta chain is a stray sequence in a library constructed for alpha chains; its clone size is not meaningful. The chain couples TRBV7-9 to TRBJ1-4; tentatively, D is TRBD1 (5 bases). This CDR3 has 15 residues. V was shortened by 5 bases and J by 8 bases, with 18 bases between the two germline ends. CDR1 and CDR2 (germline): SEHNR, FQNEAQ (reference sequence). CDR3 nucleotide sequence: TGTGCCAGCAGCCGGGTAGGGACTCCCGGGGAAAAACTGTTTTTT. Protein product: CASSRVGTPGEKLFF. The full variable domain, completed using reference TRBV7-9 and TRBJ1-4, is DTGVSQNPRHKITKRGQNVTFRCDPISEHNRLYWYRQTLGQGPEFLTYFQNEAQLEKSRLLSDRFSAERPKGSFSTLEIQRTEQGDSAMYLCASSRVGTPGEKLFFGSGTQLSVL.